These T cell receptor beta chains were read from a single sample in a study of CD8 T cells in ankylosing spondylitis. MiXCR was run by TCRdb on the 5' RACE reads, yielding one entry per CDR3 protein. The table has almost 250,000 distinct CDR3 sequences, about 30% seen once. The sequencing input was blood, either unsorted or a sorted T cell fraction (not recorded which). The receptors were gathered from a male donor with ankylosing spondylitis or in good health (not recorded which). The CDR3 runs from the conserved cysteine through the conserved F or W. The D gene is left open where the match is weak. Only part of the rows carry a size: once, few, many, or a class if the clone is expanded.

CDR3	DNA	D	size	V	J
CSADRGRYQETQYF	TGCAGCGCGGACAGGGGCCGGTACCAAGAGACCCAGTACTTC	TRBD1	-	TRBV29-1	TRBJ2-5
CASSLVRTANYEQYF	TGTGCCAGCAGTTTAGTCCGGACAGCCAACTACGAGCAGTACTTC	-	few	TRBV27	TRBJ2-7
CASTEGNEQFF	TGTGCCAGCACGGAGGGCAATGAGCAGTTCTTC	-	many	TRBV6-5	TRBJ2-1
CASSESGGVVTDTQYF	TGTGCCAGCAGCGAAAGCGGGGGGGTAGTGACAGATACGCAGTATTTT	TRBD2	-	TRBV9	TRBJ2-3
CASSRGTVSYNEQFF	TGCGCCAGCAGCCGCGGGACGGTCTCCTACAATGAGCAGTTCTTC	-	few	TRBV5-1	TRBJ2-1
CSATPYRTSHTGELFF	TGCAGTGCTACTCCTTATCGGACCTCACACACCGGGGAGCTGTTTTTT	-	-	TRBV20-1	TRBJ2-2
CASSHRQMLNIQYF	TGTGCCAGCAGCCACCGACAGATGTTGAACATTCAGTACTTC	-	few	TRBV11-2	TRBJ2-4
CASSLQGADQPQHF	TGTGCCAGCAGTCTCCAGGGGGCGGACCAGCCCCAGCATTTT	TRBD1	-	TRBV27	TRBJ1-5
CASSFVTGNEQYF	TGTGCCAGCAGTTTCGTTACAGGGAACGAGCAGTACTTC	-	-	TRBV6-5	TRBJ2-7
CSALAGRETQYF	TGCAGCGCCCTAGCGGGAAGGGAGACCCAGTACTTC	TRBD2	-	TRBV29-1	TRBJ2-5
CASAWTYEQYF	TGTGCCAGCGCCTGGACCTACGAGCAGTACTTC	-	-	TRBV10-3	TRBJ2-7
CSAGEAGRSYEQYF	TGCAGTGCTGGAGAAGCGGGGAGATCCTACGAGCAGTACTTC	TRBD2	few	TRBV20-1	TRBJ2-7
CSAEGQGADTQYF	TGCAGCGCAGAAGGACAGGGCGCAGATACGCAGTATTTT	TRBD1	few	TRBV29-1	TRBJ2-3
CAISASGNTEAFF	TGTGCCATCAGTGCCTCGGGGAACACTGAAGCTTTCTTT	-	-	TRBV10-3	TRBJ1-1
CASRITGTGVSYEQYF	TGCGCCAGCAGAATTACCGGGACAGGGGTTTCCTACGAGCAGTACTTC	TRBD1	few	TRBV10-2	TRBJ2-7
CASSKMSGYNEQFF	TGTGCCAGCAGCAAAATGTCAGGGTACAATGAGCAGTTCTTC	-	few	TRBV21-1	TRBJ2-1
CASSLAGGSPLHF	TGTGCCAGCAGCCTCGCGGGGGGTTCACCCCTCCACTTT	-	few	TRBV12-3/TRBV12-4	TRBJ1-6
CSARVTQGRLYNEQFF	TGCAGTGCTAGAGTTACACAGGGACGGCTTTACAATGAGCAGTTCTTC	-	-	TRBV20-1	TRBJ2-1
CATSRDRPGQGETQYF	TGTGCCACCAGCAGAGATAGGCCGGGACAGGGCGAGACCCAGTACTTC	TRBD1	few	TRBV15	TRBJ2-5
CSAREGQTEAFF	TGCAGTGCCCGGGAGGGGCAGACTGAAGCTTTCTTT	-	few	TRBV20-1	TRBJ1-1
CASSIRRDEQYF	TGTGCCAGCAGCATCCGGCGCGACGAGCAGTACTTC	-	few	TRBV7-8	TRBJ2-7
CASSLAPQSYTNSRNTIYF	TGTGCCAGCAGCTTAGCCCCTCAATCCTATACGAATTCTAGAAACACCATATATTTT	-	few	TRBV7-2	TRBJ1-3
CASSELGGSGNEQYF	TGTGCCAGCAGTGAGCTCGGGGGCTCCGGAAACGAGCAGTACTTC	-	-	TRBV14	TRBJ2-7
CASSVGSFPETQYF	TGTGCCAGCAGCGTAGGGTCCTTTCCGGAGACCCAGTACTTC	-	-	TRBV9	TRBJ2-5
CASSLAWDDRAQYF	TGTGCCAGCAGCTTAGCCTGGGACGACCGAGCGCAGTATTTT	-	-	TRBV7-2	TRBJ2-3
CASSLEGRYEQYF	TGTGCCAGCAGTTTAGAAGGGAGATACGAGCAGTACTTC	-	few	TRBV12-3/TRBV12-4	TRBJ2-7
CASSLAGSNQPQHF	TGTGCCAGCAGCTTAGCCGGCAGCAATCAGCCCCAGCATTTT	-	many	TRBV11-2	TRBJ1-5
CASSLAQGEDTQYF	TGCGCCAGCAGCTTGGCGCAGGGGGAAGATACGCAGTATTTT	TRBD1	-	TRBV5-1	TRBJ2-3
CASSVDGTTNNEQFF	TGTGCCAGCAGCGTAGATGGGACTACAAACAATGAGCAGTTCTTC	TRBD2	-	TRBV9	TRBJ2-1
CSASVQGTLYF	TGCAGTGCTAGCGTACAGGGGACTCTTTATTTT	TRBD1	few	TRBV20-1	TRBJ1-3
CASSSPWRDRNYEQYF	TGTGCCAGCAGCTCCCCGTGGCGGGACAGAAACTACGAGCAGTACTTC	-	-	TRBV7-6	TRBJ2-7
CSAQTLTGGVYEQYF	TGCAGTGCTCAAACCCTGACAGGGGGCGTTTACGAGCAGTACTTC	TRBD1	-	TRBV20-1	TRBJ2-7
CASSVGPNTGELFF	TGTGCCAGCAGCGTGGGCCCGAACACCGGGGAGCTGTTTTTT	-	many	TRBV7-9	TRBJ2-2
CSVDTTDTQYF	TGCAGCGTTGACACCACAGATACGCAGTATTTT	-	many	TRBV29-1	TRBJ2-3
CASSLGGWSAYEQYF	TGTGCCAGCAGCTTAGGAGGGTGGAGCGCCTACGAGCAGTACTTC	-	-	TRBV7-8	TRBJ2-7
CASSLRVAGLSF	TGTGCCAGCAGCTTAAGGGTAGCGGGGTTATCCTTC	TRBD2	few	TRBV7-2	TRBJ2-7
CASGRSGNTIYF	TGCGCCAGCGGTAGGTCCGGAAACACCATATATTTT	-	-	TRBV10-2	TRBJ1-3
CAIRSGPDYNEQFF	TGTGCCATCAGATCCGGCCCAGACTACAATGAGCAGTTCTTC	-	-	TRBV10-3	TRBJ2-1
CASSSSGGLTGELFF	TGCGCCAGCAGTTCTAGCGGGGGACTCACCGGGGAGCTGTTTTTT	TRBD2	few	TRBV10-1	TRBJ2-2
CATSRVQSSYNEQFF	TGTGCCACCAGCAGAGTTCAGAGCTCCTACAATGAGCAGTTCTTC	-	-	TRBV15	TRBJ2-1
CASSLAPRQDVDTQYF	TGTGCCAGCAGCTTGGCGCCCCGACAGGACGTGGATACGCAGTATTTT	-	-	TRBV7-2	TRBJ2-3
CSVADPTNEKLFF	TGCAGTGTGGCGGACCCAACTAATGAAAAACTGTTTTTT	-	-	TRBV20-1	TRBJ1-4
CASSERYSNQPQHF	TGCGCCAGCAGTGAACGATATAGCAATCAGCCCCAGCATTTT	-	-	TRBV23-1	TRBJ1-5
CASSVGSGYLPTDTQYF	TGTGCCAGCAGCGTAGGTAGTGGTTACCTCCCCACAGATACGCAGTATTTT	-	few	TRBV7-2	TRBJ2-3
CASSLGPGVSGNTIYF	TGTGCCAGCAGTTTAGGCCCAGGGGTCTCTGGAAACACCATATATTTT	-	few	TRBV12-3/TRBV12-4	TRBJ1-3
CASSYRLAGFQETQYF	TGTGCCAGCAGCTATCGACTAGCGGGGTTTCAAGAGACCCAGTACTTC	TRBD2	-	TRBV12-3/TRBV12-4	TRBJ2-5
CAISESTMGEETQYF	TGTGCCATCAGTGAGTCGACTATGGGGGAGGAGACCCAGTACTTC	-	few	TRBV10-3	TRBJ2-5
CSAKDYRGDGELFF	TGCAGTGCCAAGGACTACAGGGGTGACGGGGAGCTGTTTTTT	-	-	TRBV20-1	TRBJ2-2
CASSLYGQTLYGYTF	TGCGCCAGCAGCTTGTACGGACAGACGCTTTATGGCTACACCTTC	-	-	TRBV5-1	TRBJ1-2
CAISESGAGRSDTQYF	TGTGCCATCAGTGAGTCGGGGGCAGGGCGGTCAGATACGCAGTATTTT	-	-	TRBV10-3	TRBJ2-3
CASSLWNVGGSTGELFF	TGTGCCAGCAGTTTATGGAACGTAGGGGGGTCGACCGGGGAGCTGTTTTTT	-	-	TRBV27	TRBJ2-2
CASSYSGQMNTEAFF	TGTGCCAGCAGTTACTCGGGACAGATGAACACTGAAGCTTTCTTT	TRBD1	-	TRBV6-5	TRBJ1-1
CASSYRTGGEQFF	TGTGCCAGCAGTTATCGGACAGGGGGTGAGCAGTTCTTC	TRBD1	-	TRBV6-5	TRBJ2-1
CASSVQLYSPLHF	TGTGCCAGCAGTGTACAGTTATATTCACCCCTCCACTTT	-	few	TRBV25-1	TRBJ1-6
CSARGSTGAQHF	TGCAGTGCTAGAGGCTCGACAGGGGCCCAGCATTTT	TRBD1	few	TRBV20-1	TRBJ1-5
CASSLAGGFPYEQYF	TGTGCCAGCAGCCTCGCAGGGGGTTTTCCCTACGAGCAGTACTTC	TRBD1	-	TRBV7-2	TRBJ2-7